This is a list of T cell receptor beta chains from one sample in a study of CD8 T cells in ankylosing spondylitis. Using its own MiXCR run on the 5' RACE reads, TCRdb lists one record per CDR3 protein. The sample has about 800,000 distinct CDR3 sequences, approximately 12% seen once. Material for sequencing was blood, either unsorted or a sorted T cell fraction (not recorded which). Receptors originate from a male donor with ankylosing spondylitis. Each CDR3 is given with its conserved first and last residue. Fields, in order: J gene, D gene, V gene, CDR3 protein. The D gene is left open where the match is weak.

>TRBJ2-7|.|TRBV5-6
CASREYLDLEQYF
>TRBJ1-2|.|TRBV6-5
CASSYSVGSEGYTF
>TRBJ2-7|TRBD2|TRBV20-1
CSASRLAASYEQYF
>TRBJ1-3|.|TRBV10-1
CASSDPGAAGNTIYF
>TRBJ1-1|.|TRBV5-1
CASSLGLDSEAFF
>TRBJ2-3|.|TRBV7-2
CASSLSLWDTQYF
>TRBJ1-2|TRBD1|TRBV4-2
CASSQSRGQGEVYGYTF
>TRBJ1-6|.|TRBV5-6
CASSLDWTTLHF
>TRBJ2-5|.|TRBV10-3
CAISAGEETQYF
>TRBJ2-5|.|TRBV3-1
CASSQDWGRGQETQYF
>TRBJ1-1|.|TRBV20-1
CSARLPGFRHTEAFF
>TRBJ2-1|.|TRBV20-1
CSADQRTVTHNEQFF